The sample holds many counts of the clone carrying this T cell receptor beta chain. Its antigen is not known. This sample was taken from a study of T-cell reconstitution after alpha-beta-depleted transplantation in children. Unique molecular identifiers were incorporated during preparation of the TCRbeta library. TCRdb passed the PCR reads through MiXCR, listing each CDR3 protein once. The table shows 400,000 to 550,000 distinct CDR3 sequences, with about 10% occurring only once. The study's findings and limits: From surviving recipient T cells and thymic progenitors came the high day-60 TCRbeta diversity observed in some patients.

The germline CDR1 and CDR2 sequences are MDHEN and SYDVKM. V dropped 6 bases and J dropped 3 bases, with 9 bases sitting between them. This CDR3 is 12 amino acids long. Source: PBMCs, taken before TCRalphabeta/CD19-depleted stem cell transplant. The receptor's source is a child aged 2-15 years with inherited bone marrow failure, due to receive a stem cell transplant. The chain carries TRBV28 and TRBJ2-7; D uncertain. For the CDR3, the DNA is TGTGCCAGCAGGAATCTCGGCTACGAGCAGTACTTC. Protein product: CASRNLGYEQYF.